The clone carrying this T cell receptor (beta chain) occurred once. The antigen remains unidentified. This entry is derived from a study of T cell responses to AZD1222 COVID-19 vaccine. Whole-study findings and limits: The number of AZD1222 recipients seropositive at baseline was only five or six. Most donors were white British and more were female, and clonal diversity was possibly underestimated. Repertoires were obtained only post-peak T cell response.

Here immunoSEQ multiplex PCR was the method, and the copy in TCRdb shows in-frame clones only, minus some. This sample has 150,000 or so clones; 75% to 90% occur once, and the top ten carry 6.9%. Germline V gene sequence: CDR1 KGHDR, CDR2 SFDVKD. V lost 1 base, J lost 0 bases, and 9 bases lay in between. This CDR3 comprises 16 residues. The rearrangement uses TRBV24-1 and TRBJ2-1; D not certain. The receptor's source is an adult who had recovered from COVID-19. This material consisted of peripheral blood, taken after recovery from COVID-19. DNA of the CDR3: TGTGCCACCAGTGATTTAGGACCCAACTCCTACAATGAGCAGTTCTTC. The encoded protein is CATSDLGPNSYNEQFF.